The present TCR beta chain was sequenced within a study of blood T cells in healthy people across ages. About the study: Template switching caught about one barcoded beta molecule for each two T cells.

Per sample, a minimum of 6.5 million PBMCs were isolated. The CDR3 length is 13 residues. CDR1 and CDR2 (germline): ENHRY, SYGVKD. V was pared by 9 bases and J by 0 bases, with 9 bases between. Using a J-beta primer mix together with a sample-barcoded 5' primer, a second PCR was run for about 7 to 12 cycles. TCRdb fed the 5' RACE reads into MiXCR, producing one record per CDR3 protein. The sample has more than 500,000 distinct CDR3 sequences, about 25% seen once. The same data also contributed to another study, on T cells of mothers and their children. That paper adds: Researchers report slightly higher, though non-significant, overlap in related mother-child pairs than in unrelated pairs.

This receptor was identified in a boy aged 2 to 9 in good health. The rearrangement joins TRBV10-3 to TRBJ2-1; the D is unclear. Source material: blood. CDR3 DNA sequence: TGTGCCATATCAGAGAGCTCCTACAATGAGCAGTTCTTC. This translates into CAISESSYNEQFF.